This TCR beta chain was identified in a study of blood T cell repertoires in COVID-19 (dated by TCRdb to between 2020 and 2021). Regarding the complete study: The collaborator samples originated in the United States, Italy and Spain and spanned the acute and convalescent phases of COVID-19. The repertoires were released in a freely available public database meant as a resource for research on the immune response to SARS-CoV-2. Where HLA class I and class II types were available, the types were taken from metadata supplied by the sample provider, not from assay-based typing. Nearly every sample came with metadata listing a de-identified subject ID, COVID-19 status, age in years and sex. The dataset comprised deeply sampled blood TCRbeta repertoires from subjects exposed to, actively infected with, or recovered from COVID-19. The prospective study material was composed of cDNA or gDNA derived from T cells, B-cell-depleted T cells, or PBMCs. Samples were obtained from the ongoing ImmuneRACE study (first 160 participants) and from 1,254 subjects provided by 6 global collaborators. Study-wide findings and limitations: Clinical and demographic metadata were provided uncurated, with the amount varying by source and participant.

Notes on this clone: Its antigen is still unknown. The record has no base qualities; no much larger clone is one base away.

The immunoSEQ Assay, a bias-controlled multiplex PCR, was used to amplify TCRbeta CDR3 regions from genomic DNA. Per the source publication's procedure: The number of nucleated cells in each sample was estimated from the amplification of reference gene primers within the assay. To quantify the absolute abundance of each unique TCRbeta CDR3 rearrangement, sequence reads were collapsed and filtered. Productive Simpson clonality was computed per sample as the square root of Simpson's diversity index over productive rearrangements. TCRdb carries this immuneACCESS record with in-frame sequences only. Its versions omit some clonotypes, under half of them owing to an unresolved V gene in the studies checked, with the rest unexplained. V and J calls and clone size are copied from that table; D and trimming were computed from the DNA. This sample comprises about 140,000 clones, about 82% of them detected only once. The ten largest make up about 8% of the sample.

Each collaborating institution followed its own protocols to collect whole blood in K2EDTA tubes. Collaborator samples were shipped for TCRbeta analysis as frozen whole blood, isolated PBMCs, or DNA extracted from either sample type. The germline V gene encodes CDR1 LNHDA and CDR2 SQIVND (reference sequence). The CDR3, from cysteine to phenylalanine, totals 17 residues. Of all the DNA, just the CDR3 is kept, 51 bases in frame from base 1. V has 5 bases trimmed and J has 1 base trimmed; junction bases matching no gene number 11. The sequence is built from TRBV19 and TRBJ1-3; TRBD1 matches 7 bases in the middle. Specimen: peripheral blood. This sequence originates from a woman aged 60-70 years with acute or convalescent COVID-19. The CDR3: CASSPGGTGASGNTIYF. The DNA sequence is given as TGTGCCAGTAGTCCAGGGGGTACAGGGGCATCTGGAAACACCATATATTTT.